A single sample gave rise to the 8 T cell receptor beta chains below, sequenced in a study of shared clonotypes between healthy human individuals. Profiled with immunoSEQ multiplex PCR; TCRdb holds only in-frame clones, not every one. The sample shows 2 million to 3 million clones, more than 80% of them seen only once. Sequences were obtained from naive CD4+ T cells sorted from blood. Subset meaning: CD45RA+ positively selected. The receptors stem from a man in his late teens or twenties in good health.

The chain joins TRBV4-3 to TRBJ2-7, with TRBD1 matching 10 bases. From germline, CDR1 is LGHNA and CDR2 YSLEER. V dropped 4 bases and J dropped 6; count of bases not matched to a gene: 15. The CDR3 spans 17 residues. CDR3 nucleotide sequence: TGCGCCAGCAGCCGATACCTAACGGGACAGGGGACGGGCGAGCAGTACTTC. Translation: CASSRYLTGQGTGEQYF.

This CDR3 reads CASSPPGLYEQYF. In DNA, the CDR3 is TGTGCCAGCAGCCCGCCCGGCTTGTACGAGCAGTACTTC. The chain is built from TRBV7-6 and TRBJ2-7; D gene ambiguous. This CDR3 has 13 residues. Germline lookup yields CDR1 SGHVS and CDR2 FNYEAQ. V lost 5 bases to trimming and J lost 4 bases, with 12 bases between them.

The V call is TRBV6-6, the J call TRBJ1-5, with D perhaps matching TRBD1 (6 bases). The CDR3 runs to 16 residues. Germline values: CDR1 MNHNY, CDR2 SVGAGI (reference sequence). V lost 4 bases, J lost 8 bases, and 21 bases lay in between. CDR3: CASSLHYTGGKEPQHF. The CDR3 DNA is TGTGCCAGCAGTTTACACTACACCGGGGGCAAGGAGCCCCAGCATTTT.

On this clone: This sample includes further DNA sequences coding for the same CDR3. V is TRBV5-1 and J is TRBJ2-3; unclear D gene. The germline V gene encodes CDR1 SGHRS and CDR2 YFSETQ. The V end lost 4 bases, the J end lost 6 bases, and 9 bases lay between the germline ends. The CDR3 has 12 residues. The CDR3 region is CASSLSGDTQYF. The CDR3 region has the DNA TGCGCCAGCAGCCTCTCCGGGGATACGCAGTATTTT.

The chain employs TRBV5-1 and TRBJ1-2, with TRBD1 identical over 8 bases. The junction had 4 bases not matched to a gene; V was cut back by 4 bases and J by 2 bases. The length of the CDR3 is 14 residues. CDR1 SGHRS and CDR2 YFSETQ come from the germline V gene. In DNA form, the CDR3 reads TGCGCCAGCAGCCCGGGACAGGTGAACTATGGCTACACCTTC. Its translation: CASSPGQVNYGYTF.

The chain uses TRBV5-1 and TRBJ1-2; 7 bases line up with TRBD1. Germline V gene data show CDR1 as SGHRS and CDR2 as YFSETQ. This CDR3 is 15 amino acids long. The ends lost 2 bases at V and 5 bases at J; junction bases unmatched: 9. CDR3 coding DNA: TGCGCCAGCAGCTTCGGGAGGGACAGAGGATATGGCTACACCTTC. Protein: CASSFGRDRGYGYTF.

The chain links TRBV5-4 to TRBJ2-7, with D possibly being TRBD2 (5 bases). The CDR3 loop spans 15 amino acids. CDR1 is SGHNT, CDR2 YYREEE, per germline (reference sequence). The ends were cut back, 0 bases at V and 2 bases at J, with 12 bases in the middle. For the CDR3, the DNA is TGTGCCAGCAGCTTGGGAGGGAAGTCTACCTACGAGCAGTACTTC. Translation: CASSLGGKSTYEQYF.

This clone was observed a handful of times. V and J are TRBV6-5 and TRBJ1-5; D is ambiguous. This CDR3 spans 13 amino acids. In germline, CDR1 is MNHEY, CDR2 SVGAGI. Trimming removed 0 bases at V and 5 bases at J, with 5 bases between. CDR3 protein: CASSYSKDQPQHF. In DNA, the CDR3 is TGTGCCAGCAGTTACTCGAAGGATCAGCCCCAGCATTTT.